This T cell receptor (beta chain) was documented in a study of blood T cell repertoires in COVID-19. Study processing details: Amplification of reference gene primers was used by the study to estimate nucleated cell counts. The method was immunoSEQ multiplex PCR; TCRdb's version includes in-frame clones alone and lacks a portion of them. V and J calls and clone size are given by that table; D and trimming were obtained from the DNA. The sample carries 45,000 to 65,000 clones, roughly 80% recorded once. Source material: peripheral blood. The clonotype was recovered from a woman between 55 and 75 years old with acute or convalescent COVID-19.

Here the CDR3 DNA reads TGTGCCAGCTCACCCCTCGGGGGGGAGACCCAGTACTTC. It encodes CASSPLGGETQYF. The J gene is TRBJ2-5, the V gene TRBV18, with 7 bases aligning to TRBD2. The V gene's germline CDR1 is KGHSH and CDR2 LQKENI. J lost 5 bases, V lost 3 bases, and 3 bases had no gene match. This CDR3 spans 13 amino acids.